The T cell receptor beta chain described here comes from a study of cytomegalovirus exposure and HLA in healthy donors. Trimming removed 4 bases from V and 4 bases from J, with 20 bases in between. Germline V CDR1 and CDR2: SGHRS, YFSETQ. The CDR3 runs to 17 residues. The PCR employed 60 Vbeta primers together with 13 Jbeta primers. TCRdb's table, derived via immunoSEQ multiplex PCR, lists solely in-frame clones and lacks some. This table holds 160,000 or so clones, 80% to 85% found once. To note about this clone: The same CDR3 arises from other DNA sequences in this sample as well.

The sequencing input was PBMCs. The sequence was collected from a woman in her late teens or twenties in good health and CMV-seronegative. The V and J genes are TRBV5-1 and TRBJ1-4; possible D gene TRBD1, 6 bases. CDR3 region: CASSRGQSRLVNEKLFF. DNA of the CDR3: TGCGCCAGCAGCAGAGGACAGAGTCGCTTGGTTAATGAAAAACTGTTTTTT. Full variable domain (outside the CDR3, taken from reference TRBV5-1 and TRBJ1-4): KAGVTQTPRYLIKTRGQQVTLSCSPISGHRSVSWYQQTPGQGLQFLFEYFSETQRNKGNFPGRFSGRQFSNSRSEMNVSTLELGDSALYLCASSRGQSRLVNEKLFFGSGTQLSVL.